The present TCR beta chain was sequenced within a study of response to subunit inactivated influenza vaccine. The ends were cut back, 2 bases at V and 1 base at J, with 22 bases in the middle. The CDR3 spans 19 residues. In germline, CDR1 is SGDLS, CDR2 YYNGEE. TCRdb re-called the RT-PCR reads with MiXCR, one entry per CDR3 protein. This sample yields 550,000 to 650,000 distinct CDR3 sequences, of which about 12% are seen a single time; 9.5% to 13% belongs to the top ten. This clonotype appeared many times. The specimen was PBMCs from blood, collected on the day of vaccination. This rearrangement joins TRBV9 to TRBJ2-1, with a weak D call TRBD2 (5 bases). This TCR was sampled from a man aged 50 or older who received an inactivated influenza vaccine. Here the CDR3 reads CASSVPRTGSDRSYNEQFF. The CDR3 nucleotides read TGTGCCAGCAGCGTCCCCAGGACGGGTAGCGATCGGTCCTACAATGAGCAGTTCTTC.